This TCR beta chain was captured in a study of T cells in Graves' hyperthyroidism and ophthalmopathy. Study-wide results and caveats: A median roughly six months before onset, the model predicted ophthalmopathy.

This clonotype was seen only a few times. The antigen is undetermined. Germline V lookup: CDR1 SGHKS, CDR2 YYEKEE (reference sequence). The CDR3 covers 14 residues. Trimming cost V 4 bases and J 3 bases; bases outside gene matches: 6. Exclusion criteria comprised uncontrolled infection, other autoimmune disease, pregnancy or lactation. Fresh peripheral blood, 10 ml, yielded the PBMCs. It was RNA transcripts that yielded the amplified TCR beta CDR3 regions. In the first-round RT-PCR of the TCR CDR3, the HTBI primer set was used. Each CDR3 protein gets one entry after TCRdb re-called the multiplex PCR reads with MiXCR. The sample includes under 350,000 distinct CDR3 sequences, 20% to 25% of them seen just once.

Sequencing used blood. This sequence was found in a woman aged 45 to 65 with Graves' hyperthyroidism. The gene calls are TRBV5-5 and TRBJ1-1; 7 bases align to TRBD1. The CDR3 sequence: CASSRLRGDTEAFF. CDR3 sequence (DNA): TGTGCCAGCAGCCGGCTCAGGGGGGACACTGAAGCTTTCTTT.